This TCR beta chain comes out of a study of identical twins. Via MiXCR, TCRdb re-called the 5' RACE reads, giving one row per CDR3 protein. The data contain a few hundred thousand distinct CDR3 sequences, 7.5% to 10% of them singletons. Healthy Caucasians were all of the donors. The CDR3 loop spans 16 amino acids. V dropped 0 bases and J dropped 6 bases, with 16 bases sitting between them. The germline CDR1 and CDR2 sequences are SEHNR and FQNEAQ (reference sequence). These data also formed part of another study, on yellow fever vaccine responses in identical twins. That source adds: In identical twins, vaccine T cell responses appeared partly shared and partly individual.

V usage is TRBV7-9 and J usage is TRBJ2-3; a weak D match, TRBD1 (6 bases). The source material was PBMCs. The source is a woman aged 18-35 years in good health. CDR3 in amino acids: CASSLARGSQGDTQYF. The CDR3 bases are TGTGCCAGCAGCTTAGCCAGGGGTTCCCAGGGGGATACGCAGTATTTT.